Listed below are T cell receptor beta chains from one sample, sequenced in a study of blood T cell repertoires in COVID-19. Sequencing was performed with immunoSEQ multiplex PCR; in TCRdb, only in-frame clones are kept and a portion is missing. The table has 15,000 to 17,000 clones, 86% seen once; the top ten hold about half. Sequenced sample: peripheral blood. These receptors were taken from a man aged 55-75 years with acute or convalescent COVID-19. CDR3s include the opening cysteine and the closing phenylalanine or tryptophan. A D gene is named only where the DNA matches it firmly. Some rows have no size entry. The others give once, few or many, or a class for an expanded clone.

once,TRBD1,TRBV5-8,TRBJ2-3,CASSLGGTGSDTQYF,TGTGCCAGCAGCTTGGGAGGGACAGGGTCAGATACGCAGTATTTT
.,.,TRBV29-1,TRBJ1-4,CSVAPPGITNEKLFF,TGCAGCGTTGCCCCTCCCGGGATAACTAATGAAAAACTGTTTTTT
.,.,TRBV4-2,TRBJ1-2,CASSHFDGGGNYGYTF,TGTGCCAGCAGCCACTTTGACGGCGGTGGTAACTATGGCTACACCTTC
.,.,TRBV5-1,TRBJ2-7,CASSLEPSAILYEQYF,TGCGCCAGCAGCTTGGAGCCTAGCGCGATCCTTTACGAGCAGTACTTC
.,TRBD1,TRBV28,TRBJ2-7,CASSTPGQGSLYEQYF,TGTGCCAGCAGCACCCCAGGACAGGGGAGCCTCTACGAGCAGTACTTC
.,TRBD1,TRBV10-3,TRBJ2-5,CAISGQGVEETQYF,TGTGCCATTTCAGGACAGGGGGTCGAAGAGACCCAGTACTTC
.,.,TRBV11-2,TRBJ1-2,CASSFTQDYGYTF,TGTGCCAGCAGCTTTACACAGGACTATGGCTACACCTTC
few,TRBD2,TRBV2,TRBJ2-5,CASSRQGGETQYF,TGTGCCAGCAGTCGGCAGGGAGGGGAGACCCAGTACTTC
.,.,TRBV7-3,TRBJ2-5,CASSLGLQAKETQYF,TGTGCCAGCAGCTTAGGGCTCCAAGCAAAAGAGACCCAGTACTTC
.,TRBD2,TRBV5-1,TRBJ2-3,CASSPELAGVTSTDTQYF,TGCGCCAGCAGCCCGGAACTAGCGGGGGTTACTAGCACAGATACGCAGTATTTT
.,.,TRBV18,TRBJ1-1,CASSPPSEGLWNTEAFF,TGTGCCAGCTCACCACCGTCGGAGGGGCTTTGGAACACTGAAGCTTTCTTT
.,.,TRBV3-1/TRBV3-2,TRBJ2-7,CASSQRQVYSYEQYF,TGTGCCAGCAGCCAGAGACAGGTCTACTCCTACGAGCAGTACTTC
.,.,TRBV12-3/TRBV12-4,TRBJ1-5,CASSPQSDQPQHF,TGTGCCAGCAGCCCCCAAAGCGATCAGCCCCAGCATTTT
.,TRBD1,TRBV11-2,TRBJ1-1,CASSRWDRGDTEAFF,TGTGCCAGCAGCCGCTGGGACAGGGGAGACACTGAAGCTTTCTTT
.,.,TRBV7-6,TRBJ2-2,CASSTSPERANTGELFF,TGTGCCAGCAGCACCTCCCCGGAACGGGCGAACACCGGGGAGCTGTTTTTT